The 27 T cell receptor beta chains in this list originate from one sample, sequenced in a study of OX40 agonist ivuxolimab in advanced cancers. The protocol was immunoSEQ multiplex PCR, while the TCRdb copy is restricted to in-frame clones and leaves out a portion. The data contain just over 80,000 clones, 88% of them singletons. Sample: CD4+ or CD8+ T cells sorted from blood, taken in a trial of the OX40 agonist ivuxolimab. The receptors stem from an adult with an advanced solid tumor such as melanoma, head and neck, liver or kidney cancer.

This rearrangement joins TRBV28 to TRBJ1-1, with D possibly matching TRBD1 (5 bases). The CDR3 has 13 residues. Germline lookup yields CDR1 MDHEN and CDR2 SYDVKM. Trimming removed 4 bases at V and 0 bases at J, with 6 bases between. The CDR3 spells CASSSQVNTEAFF. As DNA, the CDR3 is TGTGCCAGCAGTTCACAGGTGAACACTGAAGCTTTCTTT. The complete variable domain, with remaining parts taken from reference TRBV28 and TRBJ1-1, reads DVKVTQSSRYLVKRTGEKVFLECVQDMDHENMFWYRQDPGLGLRLIYFSYDVKMKEKGDIPEGYSVSREKKERFSLILESASTNQTSMYLCASSSQVNTEAFFGQGTRLTVV.

This rearrangement joins TRBV21-1 to TRBJ2-7; whether TRBD2, the table's D call, matches the DNA was not checked. TRBV21-1 has pseudogene status. The CDR3 is 17 amino acids. The CDR3 protein is CASSPWVLLGVGREQYF. CDR3 in DNA: TGTGCCAGCAGCCCATGGGTACTTCTAGGGGTCGGGAGGGAGCAGTACTTC.

The genes are TRBV2 and TRBJ2-2; D gene ambiguous. V lost 8 bases and J 3 bases, leaving 7 bases between the germline ends. The CDR3 sequence is 12 residues long. Germline V CDR1 and CDR2: SNHLY, FYNNEI. Here the CDR3 reads CASAGDTGELFF. In DNA, the CDR3 is TGTGCCAGCGCAGGAGACACCGGGGAGCTGTTTTTT.

CDR3 protein: CAWRKTGYTEAFF. In nucleotides, the CDR3 is TGTGCCTGGAGGAAGACAGGGTACACTGAAGCTTTCTTT. This chain links TRBV30 with TRBJ1-1; 7 nucleotides align to TRBD1. The ends lost 3 bases at V and 3 bases at J; junction bases unmatched: 4. Germline CDR1 reads GTSNPN; CDR2 reads SVGIG (reference sequence). The CDR3 runs to 13 residues.

This chain joins TRBV7-1 and TRBJ2-6; D is perhaps TRBD1 or TRBD2 (5 bases each). TRBV7-1 is placed among ORFs of uncertain function. There are 18 residues in the CDR3. The V and J ends lost 4 bases and 5 bases respectively, with 21 bases between them. The CDR3 here is CASSCLGRGQSRANVLTF. CDR3 nucleotides: TGTGCCAGCAGCTGCCTGGGACGAGGACAAAGTCGGGCCAACGTCCTGACTTTC.

This clone was observed a handful of times. This chain uses TRBV29-1 with TRBJ1-5; 7 bases are shared with TRBD1. Looked up from germline, CDR1 is SQVTM and CDR2 is ANQGSEA. V shed 4 bases, J shed 6 bases, and the junction held 6 bases outside the gene matches. The CDR3 totals 13 residues. Here the CDR3 DNA reads TGCAGCGTTGGCGTACAGGGGTCTCAGCCCCAGCATTTT. This translates into CSVGVQGSQPQHF.

The chain is built from TRBV7-8 and TRBJ2-1, with a weak D call TRBD2 (6 bases). Germline V gene data show CDR1 as SGHVS and CDR2 as FQNEAQ. The germline V and J ends were trimmed by 5 bases and 0 bases, with 14 bases remaining between them. The CDR3 is 16 residues long. The CDR3 reads CASSREPSVSYNEQFF. The CDR3, as DNA: TGTGCCAGCAGCAGGGAACCTAGCGTCTCCTACAATGAGCAGTTCTTC.

The J gene is TRBJ2-5, the V gene TRBV29-1; TRBD2 aligns across 7 bases. CDR1 and CDR2 (germline): SQVTM, ANQGSEA. The CDR3 covers 13 residues. V was pared by 3 bases and J by 5 bases, with 6 bases of the junction left unmatched. Written as DNA, the CDR3 is TGCAGCGTTGACCCAGCCGGGGGGGAGACCCAGTACTTC. Amino acids: CSVDPAGGETQYF.

This chain joins TRBV10-1 and TRBJ2-5; D may be TRBD1 (7 bases). CDR1 WNHNN and CDR2 SYGVQD come from the germline V gene (reference sequence). The V and J ends lost 0 bases and 5 bases respectively, with 16 bases between them. There are 16 residues in the CDR3. The CDR3: CASSESGGTERETQYF. CDR3 coding DNA: TGCGCCAGCAGTGAGTCGGGCGGGACAGAAAGGGAGACCCAGTACTTC.

The V and J genes are TRBV30 and TRBJ1-1; TRBD1 is a possible D gene (5 bases). The CDR3 runs to 13 residues. Per the germline V gene, CDR1 is GTSNPN and CDR2 is SVGIG (reference sequence). V was trimmed by 3 bases and J by 1 base, leaving 9 bases between them. This CDR3 reads CAWSWGTNTEAFF. The CDR3 DNA sequence: TGTGCCTGGAGCTGGGGGACGAACACTGAAGCTTTCTTT.

The chain combines TRBV5-1 with TRBJ2-3; the D is unclear. Looked up from germline, CDR1 is SGHRS and CDR2 is YFSETQ. Trimming took off 0 bases at V and 5 bases at J, with 10 bases between the two ends. The CDR3 runs 14 residues. The CDR3 region is CASSLAQTGDTQYF. The CDR3 region has the DNA TGCGCCAGCAGCTTGGCCCAAACGGGAGATACGCAGTATTTT.

This chain uses TRBV7-2 with TRBJ1-1; TRBD1 is a possible D gene (5 bases). The CDR3 has 15 amino acids. The germline V gene has CDR1 SGHTA and CDR2 FQGNSA. V was pared by 5 bases and J by 5 bases, with 18 bases between. The CDR3 loop is CASSPRGGWGTEAFF. CDR3 coding DNA: TGTGCCAGCAGCCCCCGAGGCGGATGGGGGACTGAAGCTTTCTTT.

The chain employs TRBV6-6 and TRBJ1-5; TRBD1 is a possible D gene (6 bases). Germline loops: CDR1 MNHNY, CDR2 SVGAGI (reference sequence). CDR3 length equals 15 residues. V lost 5 bases and J 2 bases, leaving 13 bases between the germline ends. CDR3 residues: CASSTQGNGNQPQHF. DNA for the CDR3: TGTGCCAGCAGTACCCAGGGGAACGGCAATCAGCCCCAGCATTTT.

The V call is TRBV4-1, the J call TRBJ2-7; 9 positions agree with TRBD2. The CDR3 is 17 amino acids. The germline gives CDR1 MGHRA, CDR2 YSYEKL. V trimming: 1 base; J trimming: 2 bases; junction bases outside the gene matches: 9. The CDR3 region is CASSQGNLAGDPYEQYF. In DNA form, the CDR3 reads TGCGCCAGCAGCCAAGGCAACTTAGCGGGAGACCCCTACGAGCAGTACTTC.

The chain joins TRBV25-1 to TRBJ2-5, with 7 bases matching TRBD1. The CDR3 covers 14 residues. Unmatched junction bases numbered 5, after V lost 4 bases and J lost 3 bases. CDR1 is MGHDK, CDR2 SYGVNS, per germline. The CDR3 DNA reads as TGTGCCAGCAGTGCCTCCGGGACAGAAGAGACCCAGTACTTC. Amino acid sequence: CASSASGTEETQYF.

The chain links TRBV27 to TRBJ1-2, with D hard to call. Trimming pared 6 bases from V and 1 base from J, leaving 3 bases between. The V gene's germline CDR1 is MNHEY and CDR2 SMNVEV (reference sequence). This CDR3 contains 11 residues. CDR3 bases: TGTGCCAGCAGGGATAACTATGGCTACACCTTC. Its protein product is CASRDNYGYTF.

The V call is TRBV6-5, the J call TRBJ1-6; 8 bases are shared with TRBD1. Germline loops: CDR1 MNHEY, CDR2 SVGAGI. The CDR3 runs 15 residues. Trimming at V came to 2 bases and at J to 14 bases, leaving 11 bases not matched to a gene. The CDR3 loop reads CASSYVPGQAGALHF. The CDR3 DNA reads TGTGCCAGCAGTTACGTCCCGGGACAGGCCGGGGCCCTCCACTTT.

The chain joins TRBV5-1 to TRBJ2-2; D might be TRBD1 (6 bases). The V gene's germline CDR1 is SGHRS and CDR2 YFSETQ. The CDR3 totals 15 residues. V lost 7 bases, J lost 1 base, and 14 bases lay in between. For the CDR3, the DNA is TGCGCCAGCTCTTCTGGCAGGGGGAACACCGGGGAGCTGTTTTTT. Translated: CASSSGRGNTGELFF.

The table lists this clone with a count of one. V and J are TRBV7-2 and TRBJ2-7; D is undetermined. V was cut by 1 base and J by 5 bases, with 12 bases left in between. The germline CDR1 and CDR2 sequences are SGHTA and FQGNSA. The CDR3 spans 14 residues. The CDR3 region is CASSLDRVNDEQYF. The CDR3 nucleotides are TGTGCCAGCAGCTTAGATAGGGTCAACGACGAGCAGTACTTC.

The chain is built from TRBV2 and TRBJ1-2, with D perhaps matching TRBD1 (6 bases). This CDR3 is 13 amino acids long. From germline, CDR1 is SNHLY and CDR2 FYNNEI. V dropped 6 bases and J dropped 5 bases, with 13 bases sitting between them. CDR3 loop: CASSGRQDYGYTF. CDR3 nucleotides: TGTGCCAGCAGCGGTCGACAGGATTATGGCTACACCTTC.

The chain recombines TRBV6-5 with TRBJ2-3; tentative D call: TRBD2 (6 bases). V lost 6 bases, J lost 5 bases, and 15 bases lay in between. Germline CDR1 MNHEY, CDR2 SVGAGI. The CDR3 totals 14 residues. In nucleotides, the CDR3 is TGTGCCAGCAGCTACGACCGACTAGAAGATACGCAGTATTTT. It specifies CASSYDRLEDTQYF.

This clone was picked up a small number of times. The chain couples TRBV4-2 to TRBJ2-2, with 13 bases aligning to TRBD2. The CDR3 spans 15 residues. V was clipped by 4 bases and J by 5 bases; unmatched bases: 1. The germline gives CDR1 LGHNA, CDR2 YNFKEQ. CDR3 region: CASSRTSGRTGELFF. As DNA, the CDR3 is TGTGCCAGCAGCCGGACTAGCGGGAGAACCGGGGAGCTGTTTTTT.

The chain links TRBV13 to TRBJ2-5; 12 bases are shared with TRBD2. This CDR3 comprises 16 residues. The V gene's germline CDR1 is PRHDT and CDR2 FYEKMQ (reference sequence). Trimming took 3 bases from V and 1 from J; bases not matched to a gene: 3. The CDR3 nucleotides read TGTGCCAGCAGCTTTGGGACTAGCGGGTTCCAAGAGACCCAGTACTTC. Its protein product is CASSFGTSGFQETQYF.

The rearrangement links TRBV30 to TRBJ1-1, with D tentatively TRBD1 (6 bases). The length of the CDR3 is 13 residues. Germline-derived CDR1 and CDR2 are GTSNPN and SVGIG (reference sequence). V lost 1 base to trimming and J lost 4 bases, with 10 bases between them. CDR3 region: CAWSGSRGTEAFF. CDR3 nucleotide sequence: TGTGCCTGGAGTGGATCCAGGGGCACTGAAGCTTTCTTT.

The chain is built from TRBV27 and TRBJ1-1; the match to TRBD1 covers 10 bases. Germline assignment: CDR1 MNHEY and CDR2 SMNVEV (reference sequence). The CDR3 has 13 amino acids. The J segment lost 4 bases and the V segment lost 4 bases, leaving 0 bases of the junction unmatched. The chain's CDR3 is CASSWDRGTEAFF. In nucleotides, the CDR3 is TGTGCCAGCAGTTGGGACAGGGGCACTGAAGCTTTCTTT.

This chain uses TRBV6-6 with TRBJ1-1, with unresolved D. The CDR3 has 15 amino acids. The V gene lost 6 bases and the J gene lost 0 bases, with 14 bases spanning the gap. The germline V gene has CDR1 MNHNY and CDR2 SVGAGI (reference sequence). The CDR3 DNA reads TGTGCCAGCAGCTTCAACTTACGAGTGAACACTGAAGCTTTCTTT. Protein product: CASSFNLRVNTEAFF.

This sequence joins TRBV9 and TRBJ2-6; no definite D call. The CDR3 length is 16 residues. CDR1 is SGDLS and CDR2 is YYNGEE in the germline V gene. Trimming shortened V by 0 bases and J by 0 bases, and 7 bases separated the two germline ends. The CDR3: CASSVALSSGANVLTF. The CDR3 nucleotides are TGTGCCAGCAGCGTAGCTTTATCCTCTGGGGCCAACGTCCTGACTTTC.